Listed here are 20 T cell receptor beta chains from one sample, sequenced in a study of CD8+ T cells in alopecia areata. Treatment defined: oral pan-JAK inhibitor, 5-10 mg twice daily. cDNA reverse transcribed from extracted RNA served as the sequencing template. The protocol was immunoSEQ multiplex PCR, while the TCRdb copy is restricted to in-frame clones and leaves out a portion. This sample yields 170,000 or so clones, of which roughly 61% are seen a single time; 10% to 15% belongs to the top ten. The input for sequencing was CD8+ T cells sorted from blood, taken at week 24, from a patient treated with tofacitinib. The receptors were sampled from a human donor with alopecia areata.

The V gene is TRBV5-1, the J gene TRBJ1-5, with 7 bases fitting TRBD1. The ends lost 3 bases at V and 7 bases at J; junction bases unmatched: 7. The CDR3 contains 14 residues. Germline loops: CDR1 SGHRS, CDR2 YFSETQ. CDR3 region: CASSSRQGGQPQHF. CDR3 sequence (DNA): TGCGCCAGCAGCTCCCGACAGGGAGGACAGCCCCAGCATTTT.

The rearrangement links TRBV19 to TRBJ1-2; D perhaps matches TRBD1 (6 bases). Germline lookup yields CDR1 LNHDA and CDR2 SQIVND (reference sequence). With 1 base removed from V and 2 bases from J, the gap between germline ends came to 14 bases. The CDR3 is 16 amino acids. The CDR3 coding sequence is TGTGCCAGTAGTATAGGTCCGGGCAGGGGAAACTATGGCTACACCTTC. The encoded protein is CASSIGPGRGNYGYTF. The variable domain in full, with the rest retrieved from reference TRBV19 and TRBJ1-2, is DGGITQSPKYLFRKEGQNVTLSCEQNLNHDAMYWYRQDPGQGLRLIYYSQIVNDFQKGDIAEGYSVSREKKESFPLTVTSAQKNPTAFYLCASSIGPGRGNYGYTFGSGTRLTVV.

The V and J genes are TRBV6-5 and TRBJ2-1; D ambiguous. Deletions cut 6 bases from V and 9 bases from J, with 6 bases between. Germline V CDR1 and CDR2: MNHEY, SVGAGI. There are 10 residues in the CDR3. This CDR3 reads CASSDTEQFF. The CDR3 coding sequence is TGTGCCAGCAGCGATACTGAGCAGTTCTTC.

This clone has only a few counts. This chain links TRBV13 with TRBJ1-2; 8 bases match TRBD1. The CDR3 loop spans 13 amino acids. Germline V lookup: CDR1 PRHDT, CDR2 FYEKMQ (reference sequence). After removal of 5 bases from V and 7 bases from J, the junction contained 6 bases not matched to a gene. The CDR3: CASSMQGASGYTF. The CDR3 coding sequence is TGTGCCAGCAGCATGCAGGGGGCAAGTGGCTACACCTTC.

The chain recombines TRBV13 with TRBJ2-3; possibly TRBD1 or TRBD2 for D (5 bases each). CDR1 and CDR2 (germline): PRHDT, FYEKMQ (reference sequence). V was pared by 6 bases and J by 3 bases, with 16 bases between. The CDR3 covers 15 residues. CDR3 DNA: TGTGCCAGCAGTTCCAGGGCAGGGAGTACAGATACGCAGTATTTT. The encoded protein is CASSSRAGSTDTQYF.

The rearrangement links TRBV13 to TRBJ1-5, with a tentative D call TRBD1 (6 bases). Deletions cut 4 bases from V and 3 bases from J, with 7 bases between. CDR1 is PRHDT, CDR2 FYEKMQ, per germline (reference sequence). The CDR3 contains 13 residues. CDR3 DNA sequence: TGTGCCAGCAGCTCGGGGGCCAATCAGCCCCAGCATTTT. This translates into CASSSGANQPQHF.

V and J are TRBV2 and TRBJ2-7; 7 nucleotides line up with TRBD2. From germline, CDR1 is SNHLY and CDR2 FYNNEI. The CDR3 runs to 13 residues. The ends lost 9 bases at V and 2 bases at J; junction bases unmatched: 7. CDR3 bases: TGTGCCAGGGGGGAGGGACGACCCTACGAGCAGTACTTC. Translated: CARGEGRPYEQYF.

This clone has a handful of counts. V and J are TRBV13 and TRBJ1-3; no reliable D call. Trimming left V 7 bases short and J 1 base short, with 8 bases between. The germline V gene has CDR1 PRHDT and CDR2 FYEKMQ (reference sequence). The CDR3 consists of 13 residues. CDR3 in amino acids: CASTFGSGNTIYF. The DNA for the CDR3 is TGTGCCAGCACCTTTGGATCTGGAAACACCATATATTTT. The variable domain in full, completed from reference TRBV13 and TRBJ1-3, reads AAGVIQSPRHLIKEKRETATLKCYPIPRHDTVYWYQQGPGQDPQFLISFYEKMQSDKGSIPDRFSAQQFSDYHSELNMSSLELGDSALYFCASTFGSGNTIYFGEGSWLTVV.

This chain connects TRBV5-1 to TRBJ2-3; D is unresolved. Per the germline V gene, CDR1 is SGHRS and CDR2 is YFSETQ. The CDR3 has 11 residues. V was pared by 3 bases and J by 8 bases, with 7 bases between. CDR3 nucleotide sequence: TGCGCCAGCAGCTCAGGAAGTACGCAGTATTTT. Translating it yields CASSSGSTQYF.

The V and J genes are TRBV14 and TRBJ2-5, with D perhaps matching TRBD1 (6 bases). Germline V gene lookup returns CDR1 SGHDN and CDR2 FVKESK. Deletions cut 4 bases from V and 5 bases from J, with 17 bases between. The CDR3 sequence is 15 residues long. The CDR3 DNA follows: TGTGCCAGCAGCCCGGGACAAACATCGAGGGAGACCCAGTACTTC. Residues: CASSPGQTSRETQYF.

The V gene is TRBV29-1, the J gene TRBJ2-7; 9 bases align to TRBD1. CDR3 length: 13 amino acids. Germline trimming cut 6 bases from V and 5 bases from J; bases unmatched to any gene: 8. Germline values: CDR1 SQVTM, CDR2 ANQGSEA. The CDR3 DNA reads TGCAGCGTGGACCGCGGACAGGGGAACGAGCAGTACTTC. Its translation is CSVDRGQGNEQYF.

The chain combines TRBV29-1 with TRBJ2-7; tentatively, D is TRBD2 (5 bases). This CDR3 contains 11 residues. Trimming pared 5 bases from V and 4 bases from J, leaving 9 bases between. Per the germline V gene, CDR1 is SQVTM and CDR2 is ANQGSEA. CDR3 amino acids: CSVTGLYEQYF. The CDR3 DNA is TGCAGCGTTACCGGACTGTACGAGCAGTACTTC.

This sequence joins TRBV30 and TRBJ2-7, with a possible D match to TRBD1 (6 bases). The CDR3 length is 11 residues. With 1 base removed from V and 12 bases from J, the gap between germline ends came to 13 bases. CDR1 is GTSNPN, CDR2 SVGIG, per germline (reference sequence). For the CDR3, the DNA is TGTGCCTGGAGTGATAGAGGGGGATGGTACTTC. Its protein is CAWSDRGGWYF.

CDR3 sequence (DNA): TGCGCCAGCAGCCAAGATGAAGCTAATGGGTATCAGCCCCAGCATTTT. Protein: CASSQDEANGYQPQHF. The V gene is TRBV4-1, the J gene TRBJ1-5; D call uncertain. The CDR3 runs to 16 residues. Trimming took 0 bases from V and 5 from J, leaving 14 bases between them. Germline CDR1 reads MGHRA; CDR2 reads YSYEKL.

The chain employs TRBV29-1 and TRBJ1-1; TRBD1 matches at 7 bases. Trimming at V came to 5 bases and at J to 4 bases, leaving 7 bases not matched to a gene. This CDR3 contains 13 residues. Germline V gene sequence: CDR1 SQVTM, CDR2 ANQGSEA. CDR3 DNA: TGCAGCGTTTACCCGGGACAGCTCACTGAAGCTTTCTTT. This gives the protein CSVYPGQLTEAFF. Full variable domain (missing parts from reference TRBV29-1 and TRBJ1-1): SAVISQKPSRDICQRGTSLTIQCQVDSQVTMMFWYRQQPGQSLTLIATANQGSEATYESGFVIDKFPISRPNLTFSTLTVSNMSPEDSSIYLCSVYPGQLTEAFFGQGTRLTVV.

CDR3 sequence: CASSHSGTGSYEQYF. In DNA, the CDR3 is TGCGCCAGCAGCCACTCCGGGACAGGGTCCTACGAGCAGTACTTC. V and J are TRBV4-1 and TRBJ2-7; 9 bases align to TRBD1. The V and J ends lost 3 bases and 1 base, in that order; junction bases with no gene match: 4. The germline gives CDR1 MGHRA, CDR2 YSYEKL. The CDR3 covers 15 residues.

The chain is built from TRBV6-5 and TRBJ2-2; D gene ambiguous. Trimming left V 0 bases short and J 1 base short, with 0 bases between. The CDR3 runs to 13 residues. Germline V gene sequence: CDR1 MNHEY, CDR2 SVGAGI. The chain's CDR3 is CASSYSNTGELFF. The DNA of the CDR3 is TGTGCCAGCAGTTACTCGAACACCGGGGAGCTGTTTTTT.

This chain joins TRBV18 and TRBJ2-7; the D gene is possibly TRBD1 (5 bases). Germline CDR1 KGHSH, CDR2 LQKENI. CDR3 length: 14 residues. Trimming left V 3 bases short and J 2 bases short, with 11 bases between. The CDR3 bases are TGTGCCAGCTCACCCCCGGACAAGACCTACGAGCAGTACTTC. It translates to CASSPPDKTYEQYF.

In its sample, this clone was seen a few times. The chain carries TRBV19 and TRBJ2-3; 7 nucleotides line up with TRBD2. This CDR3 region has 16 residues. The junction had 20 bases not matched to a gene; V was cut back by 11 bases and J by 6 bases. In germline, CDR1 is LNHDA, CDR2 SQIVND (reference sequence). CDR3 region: CAPPCGWTSLPDTQYF. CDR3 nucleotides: TGTGCCCCCCCATGCGGTTGGACTAGTCTTCCCGATACGCAGTATTTT.

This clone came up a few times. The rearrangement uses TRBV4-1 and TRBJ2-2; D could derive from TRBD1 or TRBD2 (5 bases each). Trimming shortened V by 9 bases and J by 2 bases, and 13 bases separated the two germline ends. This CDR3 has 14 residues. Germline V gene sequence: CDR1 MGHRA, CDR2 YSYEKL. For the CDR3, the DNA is TGCGCCAGTACCGGGACGGGAAACACCGGGGAGCTGTTTTTT. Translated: CASTGTGNTGELFF.